A single sample is the source of the 28 T cell receptor beta chains below, sequenced in a study of cytomegalovirus exposure and HLA in healthy donors. The assay was immunoSEQ multiplex PCR, and TCRdb's table has in-frame clones only and misses some. The data hold 120,000 or so clones, with approximately 92% observed a single time. Specimen: PBMCs. These receptors all come from a woman aged 18-29 years in good health and CMV-seronegative.

Written as DNA, the CDR3 is TGTGCCAGCAGCACCACAGGGTCCACTGAAGCTTTCTTT. Its translation: CASSTTGSTEAFF. The chain couples TRBV11-3 to TRBJ1-1, with D tentatively TRBD1 (6 bases). Germline CDR1 SGHNT, CDR2 YENEEA. There are 13 residues in the CDR3. The V end lost 5 bases, the J end lost 4 bases, and 11 bases lay between the germline ends.

This clone was seen once. The chain links TRBV28 to TRBJ2-2, with 9 bases fitting TRBD2. V dropped 7 bases and J dropped 3; count of bases not matched to a gene: 9. The CDR3 length is 16 residues. Germline V CDR1 and CDR2: MDHEN, SYDVKM. The CDR3 reads CASIPAGGRYTGELFF. CDR3 coding DNA: TGTGCCAGCATTCCAGCGGGAGGACGGTACACCGGGGAGCTGTTTTTT. The variable domain in full, with the rest retrieved from reference TRBV28 and TRBJ2-2, is DVKVTQSSRYLVKRTGEKVFLECVQDMDHENMFWYRQDPGLGLRLIYFSYDVKMKEKGDIPEGYSVSREKKERFSLILESASTNQTSMYLCASIPAGGRYTGELFFGEGSRLTVL.

This sequence joins TRBV7-9 and TRBJ2-7, with 9 nucleotides matching TRBD2. V shed 3 bases and J 6 bases; nucleotides not matched to a gene: 6. This CDR3 comprises 14 residues. Per germline, CDR1 SEHNR and CDR2 FQNEAQ (reference sequence). CDR3 amino acids: CASSFRREGLEQYF. CDR3 nucleotide sequence: TGTGCCAGCAGCTTCCGGCGGGAGGGCCTCGAGCAGTACTTC.

This sequence joins TRBV28 and TRBJ1-5; 9 positions match TRBD1. V lost 6 bases, J lost 3 bases, and 9 bases stayed unmatched. This CDR3 is 16 amino acids long. Germline values: CDR1 MDHEN, CDR2 SYDVKM. CDR3 in DNA: TGTGCCAGCAGACTTGACAGGGGGAAAGTCAATCAGCCCCAGCATTTT. Its translation is CASRLDRGKVNQPQHF.

The chain couples TRBV5-1 to TRBJ2-1; TRBD1 agrees at 7 bases. Germline values: CDR1 SGHRS, CDR2 YFSETQ. With V trimmed by 2 bases and J by 2 bases, 1 base remained unmatched. There are 14 residues in the CDR3. The CDR3 is CASSFGTAYNEQFF. Written as DNA, the CDR3 is TGCGCCAGCAGCTTCGGGACAGCCTACAATGAGCAGTTCTTC.

The chain employs TRBV5-1 and TRBJ2-2; TRBD1 might be the D (5 bases). Between the trimmed V and J ends, which lost 4 bases and 7 bases, there was a span of 11 bases. Germline-derived CDR1 and CDR2 are SGHRS and YFSETQ. CDR3 length: 13 amino acids. The CDR3 coding sequence is TGCGCCAGCAGCGCAACAGGTCGCGGGGAGCTGTTTTTT. It encodes CASSATGRGELFF.

The chain has TRBV5-6 and TRBJ2-3, with 9 bases aligning to TRBD1. The CDR3 contains 15 residues. From germline, CDR1 is SGHDT and CDR2 YYEEEE. Germline trimming cut 5 bases from V and 1 base from J; bases unmatched to any gene: 5. As DNA, the CDR3 is TGTGCCAGCAGGGGACAGGGCAGGGGCACAGATACGCAGTATTTT. This codes for CASRGQGRGTDTQYF.

Of note for this clone: Within the sample, other DNA sequences also encode this same CDR3. The chain joins TRBV7-9 to TRBJ1-1; D gene unclear. The V gene lost 3 bases and the J gene lost 1 base, with 6 bases spanning the gap. This CDR3 spans 13 amino acids. Germline CDR1 SEHNR, CDR2 FQNEAQ (reference sequence). CDR3 DNA: TGTGCCAGCAGCTTGACTGCGAACACTGAAGCTTTCTTT. It encodes CASSLTANTEAFF.

This clone has just one count. The CDR3 DNA is TGCAGCGTTGATTCTGGGACTAGCGGGAGGATCAATGAGCAGTTCTTC. As protein: CSVDSGTSGRINEQFF. The V call is TRBV29-1, the J call TRBJ2-1, with TRBD2 matching 15 bases. The V gene end was trimmed by 3 bases and the J gene end by 6 bases; junction bases not matched to a gene: 6. The CDR3 is made up of 16 amino acids. Germline values: CDR1 SQVTM, CDR2 ANQGSEA.

The chain has TRBV9 and TRBJ2-2, with TRBD1 identical over 9 bases. V trimming: 2 bases; J trimming: 5 bases; junction bases outside the gene matches: 13. CDR3 size: 18 residues. Germline CDR1 is SGDLS and CDR2 is YYNGEE. CDR3 protein: CASSVPRTGDFLTGELFF. DNA of the CDR3: TGTGCCAGCAGCGTGCCCCGGACAGGGGATTTTTTGACCGGGGAGCTGTTTTTT.

This chain uses TRBV5-4 with TRBJ2-4, with D possibly TRBD2 on 7 matching bases. V gave up 4 bases and J gave up 1 base, with 15 bases separating them. Germline assignment: CDR1 SGHNT and CDR2 YYREEE (reference sequence). The CDR3 contains 16 residues. CDR3 nucleotide sequence: TGTGCCAGCAGCCCCGGGGGGCGGAGGGCCAAAAACATTCAGTACTTC. It codes for CASSPGGRRAKNIQYF.

The rearrangement links TRBV4-3 to TRBJ2-7; tentatively, D is TRBD2 (5 bases). CDR1 is LGHNA, CDR2 YSLEER, per germline. V lost 4 bases, J lost 1 base, and 8 bases lay in between. The CDR3 consists of 13 residues. The DNA of the CDR3 is TGCGCCAGCAGCCGAGGGTTTTCCTACGAGCAGTACTTC. Protein sequence: CASSRGFSYEQYF.

The chain links TRBV4-1 to TRBJ1-2, with a weak D call TRBD1 (6 bases). In germline, CDR1 is MGHRA, CDR2 YSYEKL. V was clipped by 0 bases and J by 1 base, with 18 bases between them. CDR3 size: 18 residues. For the CDR3, the DNA is TGCGCCAGCAGCCAAGATCCCACAGGGCCGCCGCTTAACTATGGCTACACCTTC. As protein: CASSQDPTGPPLNYGYTF.

This clone has more than one count but fewer than ten. The chain links TRBV2 to TRBJ1-2; no firm D call. V lost 5 bases and J 6 bases, leaving 4 bases between the germline ends. This CDR3 has 10 amino acids. Germline V gene lookup returns CDR1 SNHLY and CDR2 FYNNEI. The CDR3 sequence is CASSYNGYTF. DNA for the CDR3: TGTGCCAGCAGTTACAATGGCTACACCTTC.

The chain couples TRBV10-2 to TRBJ2-5; tentative D call: TRBD1 (7 bases). V was clipped by 3 bases and J by 0 bases, with 14 bases between them. CDR1 is WSHSY and CDR2 is SAAADI in the germline V gene. The CDR3 runs to 16 residues. The CDR3 loop reads CASSDLRGTDQETQYF. CDR3 coding DNA: TGCGCCAGCAGTGACCTCCGGGGGACAGACCAAGAGACCCAGTACTTC.

The chain carries TRBV28 and TRBJ2-7, with 7 bases lining up with TRBD1. V gave up 5 bases and J gave up 3 bases; unmatched junction bases: 4. The CDR3 extends over 13 amino acids. Germline V CDR1 and CDR2: MDHEN, SYDVKM. The CDR3 here is CASSPGDSYEQYF. DNA of the CDR3: TGTGCCAGCAGTCCAGGGGACAGCTACGAGCAGTACTTC.

V usage is TRBV7-9 and J usage is TRBJ2-2, with D possibly matching TRBD1 (5 bases). Germline V CDR1 and CDR2: SEHNR, FQNEAQ (reference sequence). This CDR3 is built from 16 residues. Trimming removed 2 bases at V and 1 base at J, with 11 bases between. The CDR3 DNA is TGTGCCAGCAGCTTATTAATAGGACAGAACACCGGGGAGCTGTTTTTT. This gives the protein CASSLLIGQNTGELFF.

This clone was recorded once. The V gene is TRBV6-6, the J gene TRBJ2-1; the match to TRBD2 covers 7 bases. Per germline, CDR1 MNHNY and CDR2 SVGAGI (reference sequence). The CDR3 contains 15 residues. V was pared by 4 bases and J by 4 bases, with 7 bases of the junction left unmatched. CDR3 DNA: TGTGCCAGCAGTTTATTGGCGGGGGAGTACAATGAGCAGTTCTTC. Its translation: CASSLLAGEYNEQFF.

This clone was found a few times. The V and J genes are TRBV2 and TRBJ2-7, with D maybe TRBD2 (6 bases). Per the germline V gene, CDR1 is SNHLY and CDR2 is FYNNEI. Trimming removed 7 bases at V and 5 bases at J, with 12 bases between. The CDR3 runs 12 residues. CDR3 in amino acids: CASIEGGDEQYF. In nucleotides, the CDR3 is TGTGCCAGCATTGAGGGAGGCGACGAGCAGTACTTC.

The gene calls are TRBV5-4 and TRBJ1-1, with 7 bases matching TRBD1. The CDR3 contains 14 residues. Germline CDR1 is SGHNT and CDR2 is YYREEE (reference sequence). V gave up 6 bases and J gave up 3 bases; unmatched junction bases: 8. For the CDR3, the DNA is TGTGCCAGCACCCTCGACAGGGTGGACACTGAAGCTTTCTTT. Protein: CASTLDRVDTEAFF.

This clone was picked up one time. This chain connects TRBV29-1 to TRBJ2-5; unclear D gene. The CDR3 has 9 amino acids. V shed 4 bases and J shed 5 bases, with 2 bases lying between them. From germline, CDR1 is SQVTM and CDR2 ANQGSEA. The CDR3 loop reads CSVAETQYF. DNA of the CDR3: TGCAGCGTTGCGGAGACCCAGTACTTC.

This chain joins TRBV28 and TRBJ2-7, with 8 bases matching TRBD1. This CDR3 spans 13 amino acids. After removal of 5 bases from V and 3 bases from J, the junction contained 3 bases not matched to a gene. Germline lookup yields CDR1 MDHEN and CDR2 SYDVKM. CDR3 in amino acids: CASSSGQGYEQYF. In DNA form, the CDR3 reads TGTGCCAGCAGTAGTGGACAGGGCTACGAGCAGTACTTC.

V usage is TRBV10-3 and J usage is TRBJ1-5; 8 nucleotides match TRBD1. Germline CDR1 is ENHRY and CDR2 is SYGVKD. Trimming took 5 bases from V and 4 from J; bases not matched to a gene: 7. This CDR3 is 15 amino acids long. CDR3 DNA sequence: TGTGCCATCAGTAAAGACAGGGGCGAAAATCAGCCCCAGCATTTT. It encodes CAISKDRGENQPQHF.

This chain's CDR3 is CASRTSTGELFF. CDR3 coding DNA: TGTGCCAGCAGAACAAGCACCGGGGAGCTGTTTTTT. V is TRBV7-7 and J is TRBJ2-2; D not resolved. Germline V gene lookup returns CDR1 SSHAT and CDR2 FNYEAQ (reference sequence). The CDR3 is 12 residues long. V was shortened by 6 bases and J by 4 bases, with 6 bases between the two germline ends.

The gene calls are TRBV7-2 and TRBJ2-1; 8 bases are a match to TRBD1. The germline V gene has CDR1 SGHTA and CDR2 FQGNSA. CDR3 length equals 16 residues. The junction had 6 bases not matched to a gene; V was cut back by 5 bases and J by 0 bases. CDR3 sequence: CASSPGTGASYNEQFF. The CDR3 coding sequence is TGTGCCAGCAGCCCTGGGACAGGAGCCTCCTACAATGAGCAGTTCTTC. The full variable domain, rest sourced from reference TRBV7-2 and TRBJ2-1, is GAGVSQSPSNKVTEKGKDVELRCDPISGHTALYWYRQSLGQGLEFLIYFQGNSAPDKSGLPSDRFSAERTGGSVSTLTIQRTQQEDSAVYLCASSPGTGASYNEQFFGPGTRLTVL.

The chain couples TRBV10-3 to TRBJ2-5; maybe TRBD2 (6 bases). CDR3 length equals 11 residues. The V end lost 11 bases, the J end lost 4 bases, and 11 bases lay between the germline ends. Germline V gives CDR1 ENHRY, CDR2 SYGVKD. Here the CDR3 DNA reads TGTGCCGGAGGGACTCTAGAGACCCAGTACTTC. Translation gives CAGGTLETQYF.

The gene calls are TRBV7-2 and TRBJ2-7; no definite D call. The V end was cut by 3 bases, the J end by 6 bases, with 9 bases between. From germline, CDR1 is SGHTA and CDR2 FQGNSA. The CDR3 loop spans 12 amino acids. The CDR3 sequence is CASSFLPSEQYF. CDR3 coding DNA: TGTGCCAGCAGCTTTCTTCCTAGCGAGCAGTACTTC.

This rearrangement joins TRBV5-6 to TRBJ2-7; weak D call: TRBD2 (7 bases). This CDR3 has 17 amino acids. Germline loops: CDR1 SGHDT, CDR2 YYEEEE. V gave up 0 bases and J gave up 3 bases, with 19 bases separating them. CDR3 region: CASSLASGTSLGYEQYF. CDR3 coding DNA: TGTGCCAGCAGCTTGGCAAGCGGGACATCCCTAGGCTACGAGCAGTACTTC.